The 2 T cell receptor beta chains in this list originate from one sample, sequenced in a study of cytomegalovirus exposure and HLA in healthy donors. PCR involved 60 Vbeta and 13 Jbeta primers. Only in-frame clones appear in the TCRdb table, and some are missing; sequencing was by immunoSEQ multiplex PCR. The table includes around 150,000 clones, roughly 85% detected once. The sample consisted of PBMCs. All receptors come from a woman aged 50 to 60 in good health and CMV-seronegative.

V usage is TRBV28 and J usage is TRBJ1-1, with D tentatively TRBD1 (5 bases). V was clipped by 7 bases and J by 3 bases, with 18 bases between them. CDR3 length equals 15 residues. From germline, CDR1 is MDHEN and CDR2 SYDVKM. The DNA of the CDR3 is TGTGCCAGCAACTCAGCGGGGGAGGAGGACACTGAAGCTTTCTTT. Translation gives CASNSAGEEDTEAFF.

There are a few counts of this clone. V usage is TRBV30 and J usage is TRBJ2-1, with no clear D. V was trimmed by 3 bases and J by 0 bases, leaving 9 bases between them. The CDR3 has 14 amino acids. Germline V gene data show CDR1 as GTSNPN and CDR2 as SVGIG (reference sequence). The CDR3 sequence is CAWSDPSSYNEQFF. The CDR3 nucleotides read TGTGCCTGGAGCGATCCGAGCTCCTACAATGAGCAGTTCTTC.